The source of this T cell receptor (beta chain) is a study of CD8 T cells in Susac syndrome. Germline assignment: CDR1 SGDLS and CDR2 YYNGEE. CDR3 length: 16 residues. Deletions cut 4 bases from V and 0 bases from J, with 15 bases between. The RNA, about 0.45 to 1 ug, was put through reverse transcription using random hexamers. Each CDR3 protein is one row after TCRdb ran MiXCR on the immunoSEQ multiplex PCR reads. This sample has approximately 190,000 distinct CDR3 sequences, with approximately 94% found just once. The rearrangement uses TRBV9 and TRBJ2-3; D possibly corresponds to TRBD1 (6 bases). The TCR originated in a human donor in good health. The sequenced material came from CD4+ T cells from PBMCs. The CDR3 DNA is TGTGCCAGCAGCCGTACAGGGTCCCGTAGCACAGATACGCAGTATTTT. Translated, it gives CASSRTGSRSTDTQYF.